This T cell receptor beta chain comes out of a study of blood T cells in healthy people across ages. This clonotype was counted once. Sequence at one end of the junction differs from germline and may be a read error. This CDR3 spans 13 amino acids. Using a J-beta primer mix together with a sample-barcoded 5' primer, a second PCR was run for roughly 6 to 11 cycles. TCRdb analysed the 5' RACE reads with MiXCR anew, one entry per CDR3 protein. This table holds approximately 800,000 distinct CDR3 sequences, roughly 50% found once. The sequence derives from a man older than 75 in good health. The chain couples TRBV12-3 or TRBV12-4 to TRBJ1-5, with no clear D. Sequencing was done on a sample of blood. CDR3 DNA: TGTGCCCGCAGCCCCGGACCAGTTCAGCCCCAGCATTTT. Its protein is CARSPGPVQPQHF.